What follows are 20 T cell receptor beta chains derived from one specimen sequenced in a study of human T cells and chemical hapten exposure. TCRdb reprocessed the RACE reads via MiXCR and lists one record per CDR3 protein. The repertoire holds tens of thousands of distinct CDR3 sequences, 6% to 9% seen once, with around 1.5% in the top ten. Time point meaning: patch test 1, 2 weeks after DPC sensitization. Treatment reported: therapeutic diphenylcyclopropenone sensitization with weekly scalp DPC. The sample in question was whole blood, obtained in connection with sensitization to the hapten diphenylcyclopropenone (DPC). The receptors here all came from a woman in her 30s with alopecia areata. Some clones in this sample may be carry-over from other donors' samples.

This CDR3 reads CSASRTSGGPTDTQYF. CDR3 DNA sequence: TGCAGTGCTAGTCGGACTAGCGGGGGGCCCACAGATACGCAGTATTTT. The chain combines TRBV20-1 with TRBJ2-3; TRBD2 matches 14 bases. From germline, CDR1 is DFQATT and CDR2 SNEGSKA (reference sequence). Germline trimming cut 3 bases from V and 2 bases from J; bases unmatched to any gene: 4. The CDR3 is made up of 16 amino acids.

The rearrangement joins TRBV5-1 to TRBJ2-3, with D uncertain. V was clipped by 0 bases and J by 0 bases, with 5 bases between them. This CDR3 has 14 residues. Germline CDR1 reads SGHRS; CDR2 reads YFSETQ. The CDR3 bases are TGCGCCAGCAGCTTGGGAGTCAGCACAGATACGCAGTATTTT. This sequence encodes CASSLGVSTDTQYF.

This clonotype was recorded a few times. The V and J genes are TRBV3-1 and TRBJ1-1; TRBD1 agrees at 7 bases. The CDR3 sequence is 14 residues long. V lost 4 bases to trimming and J lost 8 bases; unmatched junction nucleotides: 10. CDR1 LGHDT and CDR2 YNNKEL come from the germline V gene (reference sequence). CDR3 coding DNA: TGTGCCAGCAGCCTATCCTCCGACAGGGTAGAAGCTTTCTTT. Protein: CASSLSSDRVEAFF.

This clonotype was seen at least ten times. This chain uses TRBV6-5 with TRBJ2-7, with no clear D. Trimming removed 5 bases from V and 0 bases from J, with 14 bases in between. Germline V gene sequence: CDR1 MNHEY, CDR2 SVGAGI. CDR3 length: 15 amino acids. For the CDR3, the DNA is TGTGCCAGCAGTCCATCATGGTCGGGCTCCTACGAGCAGTACTTC. It codes for CASSPSWSGSYEQYF.

This clonotype was seen only a few times. The chain links TRBV6-1 to TRBJ2-7, with 9 positions matching TRBD1. Per the germline V gene, CDR1 is MNHNS and CDR2 is SASEGT. The CDR3 loop spans 15 amino acids. The trim removed 4 bases at V and 4 bases at J, leaving 8 bases unmatched. In DNA, the CDR3 is TGTGCCAGCAGTGGCGGGACAGGGAGGATTTACGAGCAGTACTTC. It encodes CASSGGTGRIYEQYF.

In its sample, this clonotype was seen many times. The CDR3 loop reads CASSWGQGEAFF. As DNA, the CDR3 is TGTGCCAGCAGCTGGGGACAGGGTGAAGCTTTCTTT. The chain links TRBV5-5 to TRBJ1-1, with 9 bases that match TRBD1. The germline V gene encodes CDR1 SGHKS and CDR2 YYEKEE (reference sequence). The CDR3 length is 12 residues. V trimming: 3 bases; J trimming: 7 bases; junction bases outside the gene matches: 1.

The V call is TRBV5-4, the J call TRBJ1-1, with TRBD1 as a possible D gene (5 bases). This CDR3 region has 11 residues. The V gene's germline CDR1 is SGHNT and CDR2 YYREEE (reference sequence). The V and J ends lost 9 bases and 7 bases respectively, with 13 bases between them. The CDR3 region is CATGPDLEAFF. The CDR3 bases are TGTGCCACGGGGCCCGACCTTGAAGCTTTCTTT.

This clonotype was counted many times. V is TRBV30 and J is TRBJ2-7; TRBD2 is a possible D gene (7 bases). CDR1 is GTSNPN, CDR2 SVGIG, per germline (reference sequence). Trimming cost V 3 bases and J 2 bases, with 14 bases left between them. The CDR3 length is 14 residues. CDR3 sequence: CAWRERGGTYEQYF. CDR3 in DNA: TGTGCCTGGAGGGAGAGGGGGGGCACCTACGAGCAGTACTTC.

This clonotype was counted many times. An end of the junction does not agree with germline; a read error may underlie this. The CDR3 loop is CSVEAPDGILRGIF. CDR3 in DNA: TGCAGCGTTGAAGCCCCGGACGGGATACTAAGAGGGATCTTC. The chain joins TRBV29-1 to TRBJ1-2; D is unclear. There are 14 residues in the CDR3. Germline assignment: CDR1 SQVTM and CDR2 ANQGSEA. The variable domain in full, completed from reference TRBV29-1 and TRBJ1-2, reads SAVISQKPSRDICQRGTSLTIQCQVDSQVTMMFWYRQQPGQSLTLIATANQGSEATYESGFVIDKFPISRPNLTFSTLTVSNMSPEDSSIYLCSVEAPDGILRGIFGSGTRLTVV.

The sample holds many counts of this clonotype. The V and J genes are TRBV29-1 and TRBJ1-1; perhaps TRBD1 as D (6 bases). This CDR3 region has 13 residues. Trimming removed 7 bases at V and 6 bases at J, with 18 bases between. Germline CDR1 and CDR2: SQVTM and ANQGSEA. Here the CDR3 DNA reads TGCAGCGCAGCCATTCGGGAGGGGGCTGAAGCTTTCTTT. Residues: CSAAIREGAEAFF.

In its sample, this clonotype was seen many times. The chain combines TRBV6-6 with TRBJ1-2; D is undetermined. Germline V CDR1 and CDR2: MNHNY, SVGAGI (reference sequence). The CDR3 is 16 amino acids. Deletions cut 2 bases from V and 2 bases from J, with 15 bases between. CDR3 amino acids: CASSYNTGTHNYGYTF. Written as DNA, the CDR3 is TGTGCCAGCAGTTACAACACCGGCACCCACAACTATGGCTACACCTTC.

The J gene is TRBJ2-3, the V gene TRBV10-3, with 9 bases fitting TRBD2. The CDR3 is made up of 16 amino acids. The germline gives CDR1 ENHRY, CDR2 SYGVKD. V trimming: 6 bases; J trimming: 3 bases; junction bases outside the gene matches: 10. The CDR3 loop reads CAISPGLAVGTDTQYF. The CDR3 DNA is TGTGCCATCAGCCCGGGACTAGCAGTTGGGACAGATACGCAGTATTTT.

The V call is TRBV6-5, the J call TRBJ1-6, with D uncertain. CDR1 is MNHEY and CDR2 is SVGAGI in the germline V gene. Trimming removed 6 bases at V and 6 bases at J, with 12 bases between. CDR3 length: 14 residues. Written as DNA, the CDR3 is TGTGCCAGCAGCAGAGGGATAGTTAATTCACCCCTCCACTTT. It specifies CASSRGIVNSPLHF.

This chain connects TRBV5-1 to TRBJ2-3, with D perhaps TRBD1 or TRBD2 (5 bases each). Germline V gene lookup returns CDR1 SGHRS and CDR2 YFSETQ. This CDR3 spans 16 amino acids. The ends were cut back, 4 bases at V and 3 bases at J, with 18 bases in the middle. CDR3 residues: CASSLAGTLRTDTQYF. For the CDR3, the DNA is TGCGCCAGCAGCCTGGCTGGGACGTTGAGAACAGATACGCAGTATTTT.

This clonotype was counted only a few times. The genes are TRBV20-1 and TRBJ1-1, with D possibly matching TRBD1 (5 bases). Germline V gene lookup returns CDR1 DFQATT and CDR2 SNEGSKA (reference sequence). The CDR3 is made up of 14 amino acids. The V and J ends lost 3 bases and 6 bases respectively, with 17 bases between them. CDR3 residues: CSASWDPSVPEAFF. As DNA, the CDR3 is TGCAGTGCTAGTTGGGACCCATCGGTTCCTGAAGCTTTCTTT.

This clonotype was seen a handful of times. The chain couples TRBV13 to TRBJ2-7, with TRBD1 identical over 7 bases. Germline V CDR1 and CDR2: PRHDT, FYEKMQ (reference sequence). V shed 5 bases and J 0 bases; nucleotides not matched to a gene: 4. This CDR3 spans 14 amino acids. The CDR3 nucleotides are TGTGCCAGCAGCCCCAGGGACAGCTCCTACGAGCAGTACTTC. Its translation is CASSPRDSSYEQYF.

This clonotype occurred a few times. V usage is TRBV20-1 and J usage is TRBJ1-6; D remains unclear. The CDR3 is made up of 14 amino acids. V lost 1 base to trimming and J lost 2 bases, with 6 bases between them. Germline V gene data show CDR1 as DFQATT and CDR2 as SNEGSKA (reference sequence). The CDR3 DNA sequence: TGCAGTGCTAGAGGGGAGACCTATAATTCACCCCTCCACTTT. This sequence encodes CSARGETYNSPLHF.

This clonotype was seen many times. The V gene is TRBV20-1, the J gene TRBJ1-1; no firm D call. Between the trimmed V and J ends, which lost 1 base and 3 bases, there was a span of 12 bases. Germline assignment: CDR1 DFQATT and CDR2 SNEGSKA (reference sequence). This CDR3 has 14 residues. CDR3 sequence: CSARGEQWDTEAFF. In DNA, the CDR3 is TGCAGTGCTAGAGGTGAGCAATGGGACACTGAAGCTTTCTTT.

This clonotype was found many times. This chain links TRBV6-6 with TRBJ1-3; 7 positions agree with TRBD1. Per germline, CDR1 MNHNY and CDR2 SVGAGI (reference sequence). After removal of 0 bases from V and 0 bases from J, the junction contained 5 bases not matched to a gene. CDR3 length: 17 residues. As DNA, the CDR3 is TGTGCCAGCAGTTACTCCCCCGGACAGGTCTCTGGAAACACCATATATTTT. Protein sequence: CASSYSPGQVSGNTIYF.

Many counts were recorded for this clonotype. V usage is TRBV5-1 and J usage is TRBJ2-7; 9 nucleotides agree with TRBD1. Trimming removed 4 bases from V and 2 bases from J; junction bases left unmatched: 25. Germline values: CDR1 SGHRS, CDR2 YFSETQ. The CDR3 consists of 21 residues. The CDR3 DNA reads as TGCGCCAGCAGCCCCTCTTTACCGCCGGGGACAGGGTTCGGCCTCCCCTACGAGCAGTACTTC. Translation gives CASSPSLPPGTGFGLPYEQYF.